A selection of T cell receptor beta chains follows, all from one sample in a study of shared clonotypes between healthy human individuals. Profiled with immunoSEQ multiplex PCR; TCRdb holds only in-frame clones, not every one. The sample shows millions of clones, around 93% of them seen only once. The specimen sequenced was naive CD8+ T cells from PBMCs. All receptors come from a man aged 18 to 30 in good health. Some clones in this sample may be carry-over from other donors' samples. Both conserved end residues are part of each CDR3. Each record gives: J gene, V gene, CDR3 protein.

J gene: TRBJ2-3; V gene: TRBV5-1; CDR3 protein: CASRAGYPDTQYF
J gene: TRBJ2-7; V gene: TRBV6-1; CDR3 protein: CASSHGFTYEQYF
J gene: TRBJ2-2; V gene: TRBV10-1; CDR3 protein: CASSDLAGENTGELFF
J gene: TRBJ1-1; V gene: TRBV4-1; CDR3 protein: CASSPGPAEAFF
J gene: TRBJ2-7; V gene: TRBV5-4; CDR3 protein: CASSLGPETVYEQYF
J gene: TRBJ1-2; V gene: TRBV7-3; CDR3 protein: CASSLTAGSEGGYTF
J gene: TRBJ2-3; V gene: TRBV5-4; CDR3 protein: CASTPPGGLRTDTQYF
J gene: TRBJ2-7; V gene: TRBV27; CDR3 protein: CASSSLLAGGFYEYEQYF
J gene: TRBJ1-1; V gene: TRBV28; CDR3 protein: CASSPWGVETEAFF
J gene: TRBJ2-1; V gene: TRBV28; CDR3 protein: CASSPREGSSYNEQFF
J gene: TRBJ1-1; V gene: TRBV27; CDR3 protein: CASSLLLANTEAFF
J gene: TRBJ2-2; V gene: TRBV27; CDR3 protein: CASSSGTGELFF
J gene: TRBJ2-2; V gene: TRBV7-9; CDR3 protein: CASSQRLAWELFF
J gene: TRBJ1-5; V gene: TRBV7-8; CDR3 protein: CASSSERGSQPQHF
J gene: TRBJ1-4; V gene: TRBV7-9; CDR3 protein: CASSLPPPGGNEKLFF
J gene: TRBJ1-2; V gene: TRBV6-6; CDR3 protein: CASSYPGTNNYGYTF
J gene: TRBJ2-3; V gene: TRBV7-9; CDR3 protein: CASSGRTSGRTDTQYF
J gene: TRBJ1-3; V gene: TRBV11-2; CDR3 protein: CASSLMAITPYSGNTIYF
J gene: TRBJ2-1; V gene: TRBV7-8; CDR3 protein: CASSPSGSRYNEQFF
J gene: TRBJ2-1; V gene: TRBV6-5; CDR3 protein: CASSYSVASGGNEQFF
J gene: TRBJ1-1; V gene: TRBV7-8; CDR3 protein: CASGGNTEAFF
J gene: TRBJ1-4; V gene: TRBV13; CDR3 protein: CASSLGEKLFF
J gene: TRBJ2-1; V gene: TRBV27; CDR3 protein: CASSSLGLYNEQFF
J gene: TRBJ2-2; V gene: TRBV29-1; CDR3 protein: CSALSGSPSTGELFF
J gene: TRBJ2-3; V gene: TRBV27; CDR3 protein: CASTFMLDTQYF
J gene: TRBJ2-1; V gene: TRBV5-6; CDR3 protein: CASSGVPGGIHEQFF
J gene: TRBJ2-1; V gene: TRBV11-2; CDR3 protein: CASSGTSGTRNEQFF